The 8 T cell receptor beta chains below come from one sample, sequenced in a study of blood T cells in healthy people across ages. Through a sample-barcoded 5' primer and a J-beta primer mix, a second PCR was run for roughly 7 to 12 cycles. TCRdb re-derived calls from the 5' RACE reads in MiXCR, one entry per CDR3 protein. The table shows approximately 830,000 distinct CDR3 sequences, with around two thirds occurring only once. Sequenced input: blood. The receptors stem from a man aged 30 to 45 in good health.

This clonotype was picked up a small number of times. The chain links TRBV3-1 to TRBJ2-1; 10 bases align to TRBD1. The ends lost 4 bases at V and 7 bases at J; junction bases unmatched: 7. The germline V gene encodes CDR1 LGHDT and CDR2 YNNKEL (reference sequence). This CDR3 has 15 residues. CDR3 bases: TGTGCCAGCAGCCGCTCGGGACAGGGGTCGAATGAGCAGTTCTTC. It translates to CASSRSGQGSNEQFF.

This clonotype came up once. The genes are TRBV20-1 and TRBJ2-4, with TRBD1 matching 7 bases. The end of the DNA is better explained by TRBJ2-7, so the J call may be wrong. The germline CDR1 and CDR2 sequences are DFQATT and SNEGSKA (reference sequence). There are 13 residues in the CDR3. This CDR3 reads CSQSGTEAYEQYF. The CDR3 DNA reads TGCAGCCAATCCGGGACAGAGGCCTACGAGCAGTACTTC.

The J gene is TRBJ2-1, the V gene TRBV5-1, with D perhaps matching TRBD1 (5 bases). There are 13 residues in the CDR3. V was pared by 0 bases and J by 8 bases, with 9 bases between. In germline, CDR1 is SGHRS, CDR2 YFSETQ. The CDR3 DNA reads as TGCGCCAGCAGCTTGGTCGAGACAGATGAGCAGTTCTTC. Encoded protein: CASSLVETDEQFF.

The chain is built from TRBV20-1 and TRBJ1-2; D not resolved. V lost 3 bases and J 7 bases, leaving 15 bases between the germline ends. The CDR3 contains 13 residues. The germline CDR1 and CDR2 sequences are DFQATT and SNEGSKA (reference sequence). The CDR3 coding sequence is TGCAGTGCTAGGCCCCTTATTGATTCTGGCTACACCTTC. Protein sequence: CSARPLIDSGYTF.

The chain uses TRBV5-1 and TRBJ1-6; D is perhaps TRBD1 (5 bases). The CDR3 runs to 17 residues. Looked up from germline, CDR1 is SGHRS and CDR2 is YFSETQ. V lost 3 bases, J lost 0 bases, and 13 bases lay in between. The DNA for the CDR3 is TGCGCCAGCAGCTCGGGACCGTCGAGCTCCTATAATTCACCCCTCCACTTT. This codes for CASSSGPSSSYNSPLHF.

The genes are TRBV30 and TRBJ1-5, with 10 bases aligning to TRBD1. V was clipped by 1 base and J by 6 bases; unmatched bases: 3. This CDR3 contains 14 residues. Per the germline V gene, CDR1 is GTSNPN and CDR2 is SVGIG (reference sequence). The CDR3 sequence is CAWSADRGLQPQHF. The CDR3 region has the DNA TGTGCCTGGAGTGCCGACAGGGGGCTTCAGCCCCAGCATTTT.

A single count supports this clonotype. The chain has TRBV2 and TRBJ2-3; no clear D gene. CDR3 length equals 11 residues. Germline V gives CDR1 SNHLY, CDR2 FYNNEI. V lost 7 bases and J 5 bases, leaving 7 bases between the germline ends. The CDR3 DNA reads TGTGCCAGCAAACAGTTAGATACGCAGTATTTT. Amino acids: CASKQLDTQYF.

The chain is built from TRBV3-1 and TRBJ2-3; D is ambiguous. This CDR3 is built from 14 residues. Trimming cost V 3 bases and J 6 bases, with 13 bases left between them. Germline V lookup: CDR1 LGHDT, CDR2 YNNKEL (reference sequence). The DNA for the CDR3 is TGTGCCAGCAGCCATGCCGTTTCAGCGGATACGCAGTATTTT. Amino acid sequence: CASSHAVSADTQYF.